This T cell receptor beta chain stems from a study of cytomegalovirus exposure and HLA in healthy donors. CDR3 length: 16 residues. Germline V gives CDR1 SQVTM, CDR2 ANQGSEA. PCR was performed using 60 Vbeta and 13 Jbeta primers. Profiled with immunoSEQ multiplex PCR; TCRdb holds only in-frame clones, not every one. The sample has 77,000 or so clones; 60% to 85% are singletons. The J gene is TRBJ2-1, the V gene TRBV29-1; 8 nucleotides agree with TRBD2. The receptor was isolated from a middle-aged man in good health and CMV-seronegative. The sequencing input was PBMCs. DNA of the CDR3: TGCAGTGCCGTCGGCGGGAGGACTTTCTCCTACAATGAGCAGTTCTTC. Amino acid sequence: CSAVGGRTFSYNEQFF.